Sequencing of this TCR beta chain was carried out in a study of response to subunit inactivated influenza vaccine. TCRdb recomputed calls from the RT-PCR reads with MiXCR, one row per CDR3 protein. The sample lists about 620,000 distinct CDR3 sequences; about 11% were seen once. Germline V lookup: CDR1 DFQATT, CDR2 SNEGSKA (reference sequence). The CDR3 spans 15 residues. V was pared by 0 bases and J by 8 bases, with 17 bases between. The same specimen was also included in a second study, on T cells expressing NK-cell markers. From that study: The authors generated TCR beta cDNA through 5'RACE template switching with UMIs.

The sequenced sample was PBMCs from blood, obtained on the day of vaccination. This receptor was obtained from a man aged 45 to 65 who received an inactivated influenza vaccine. J is TRBJ2-1 and V is TRBV20-1, with a possible D match to TRBD2 (5 bases). Here the CDR3 reads CSARDNSVRIDEQFF. The DNA of the CDR3 is TGCAGTGCTAGAGATAATAGCGTAAGGATCGATGAGCAGTTCTTC.